The next 12 T cell receptor beta chains were all read from a single sample in a study of blood T cell repertoires in COVID-19. The assay was immunoSEQ multiplex PCR, and TCRdb's table has in-frame clones only and misses some. Among more than 85,000 clones, roughly 89% were seen once, and the ten largest hold more than 3%. Specimen: peripheral blood. Every receptor here comes from a woman in her 70s with acute or convalescent COVID-19.

This rearrangement joins TRBV10-1 to TRBJ2-2; tentatively, D is TRBD2 (5 bases). The germline V gene encodes CDR1 WNHNN and CDR2 SYGVQD (reference sequence). V was clipped by 3 bases and J by 4 bases, with 12 bases between them. The CDR3 consists of 15 residues. CDR3 DNA sequence: TGCGCCAGCAGTGATTTACTAGACGGCACCGGGGAGCTGTTTTTT. This gives the protein CASSDLLDGTGELFF.

This clone was detected only a few times. The genes are TRBV7-8 and TRBJ2-1; 8 nucleotides match TRBD2. CDR3 length: 16 residues. CDR1 SGHVS and CDR2 FQNEAQ come from the germline V gene. V lost 2 bases and J lost 5; bases outside the gene matches: 8. The CDR3 DNA sequence: TGTGCCAGCAGCTTAAAGCGGGAGCTGGTCAACAATGAGCAGTTCTTC. The encoded protein is CASSLKRELVNNEQFF.

V and J are TRBV7-9 and TRBJ1-6; D possibly corresponds to TRBD1 (6 bases). The V gene lost 3 bases and the J gene lost 9 bases, with 12 bases spanning the gap. This CDR3 region has 14 residues. Germline CDR1 SEHNR, CDR2 FQNEAQ (reference sequence). This chain's CDR3 is CASSLDSGGSPLHF. DNA for the CDR3: TGTGCCAGCAGCTTGGACAGCGGCGGTTCACCCCTCCACTTT. The full variable domain, rest sourced from reference TRBV7-9 and TRBJ1-6, is DTGVSQNPRHKITKRGQNVTFRCDPISEHNRLYWYRQTLGQGPEFLTYFQNEAQLEKSRLLSDRFSAERPKGSFSTLEIQRTEQGDSAMYLCASSLDSGGSPLHFGNGTRLTVT.

The chain employs TRBV2 and TRBJ2-3; 9 nucleotides line up with TRBD2. Germline assignment: CDR1 SNHLY and CDR2 FYNNEI. V shed 6 bases and J 3 bases; nucleotides not matched to a gene: 7. CDR3 length: 15 amino acids. CDR3 residues: CASSRLADLTDTQYF. CDR3 in DNA: TGTGCCAGCAGCAGACTAGCGGACTTAACAGATACGCAGTATTTT.

The chain is built from TRBV18 and TRBJ1-5, with TRBD1 matching 7 bases. Germline-derived CDR1 and CDR2 are KGHSH and LQKENI. CDR3 length equals 15 residues. The V and J ends lost 3 bases and 3 bases, in that order; junction bases with no gene match: 5. CDR3 protein: CASSPRDSLNQPQHF. The CDR3 DNA reads as TGTGCCAGCTCACCCCGGGACAGCCTCAATCAGCCCCAGCATTTT. Drawing the rest from reference TRBV18 and TRBJ1-5, the complete variable domain is NAGVMQNPRHLVRRRGQEARLRCSPMKGHSHVYWYRQLPEEGLKFMVYLQKENIIDESGMPKERFSAEFPKEGPSILRIQQVVRGDSAAYFCASSPRDSLNQPQHFGDGTRLSIL.

The CDR3 DNA reads as TGTGCCAGTACCGTGGGGGCCGGGGTGTATGGCTACACCTTC. It specifies CASTVGAGVYGYTF. The chain links TRBV19 to TRBJ1-2; tentative D call: TRBD1 (6 bases). V was trimmed by 7 bases and J by 5 bases, leaving 17 bases between them. Germline V gene lookup returns CDR1 LNHDA and CDR2 SQIVND (reference sequence). The CDR3 is 14 residues long.

J is TRBJ1-2 and V is TRBV24-1, with D tentatively TRBD1 (6 bases). The CDR3 contains 15 residues. With 4 bases removed from V and 8 bases from J, the gap between germline ends came to 19 bases. The germline gives CDR1 KGHDR, CDR2 SFDVKD. The CDR3 bases are TGTGCCACCAGTGACCGCGCCCCAGGGGCAGGGGGCTACACCTTC. Its protein is CATSDRAPGAGGYTF.

CDR3 in amino acids: CAWRSAGANVLTF. In DNA form, the CDR3 reads TGTGCCTGGAGGTCGGCTGGGGCCAACGTCCTGACTTTC. The V gene is TRBV30, the J gene TRBJ2-6; D remains ambiguous. CDR3 length equals 13 residues. Deletions cut 3 bases from V and 2 bases from J, with 5 bases between. From germline, CDR1 is GTSNPN and CDR2 SVGIG (reference sequence).

This chain uses TRBV7-9 with TRBJ2-3; 10 nucleotides agree with TRBD1. The CDR3 is made up of 15 amino acids. V shed 4 bases, J shed 1 base, and the junction held 2 bases outside the gene matches. Looked up from germline, CDR1 is SEHNR and CDR2 is FQNEAQ (reference sequence). The CDR3 here is CASSYGQGGTDTQYF. The CDR3 DNA reads TGTGCCAGCAGCTACGGACAGGGGGGCACAGATACGCAGTATTTT. The variable domain in full, with the rest retrieved from reference TRBV7-9 and TRBJ2-3, is DTGVSQNPRHKITKRGQNVTFRCDPISEHNRLYWYRQTLGQGPEFLTYFQNEAQLEKSRLLSDRFSAERPKGSFSTLEIQRTEQGDSAMYLCASSYGQGGTDTQYFGPGTRLTVL.

The chain is built from TRBV6-1 and TRBJ1-3, with 8 bases lining up with TRBD1. This CDR3 comprises 17 residues. The V segment lost 0 bases and the J segment 1 base; nucleotides outside the gene matches: 5. Germline CDR1 MNHNS, CDR2 SASEGT. Here the CDR3 reads CASSEAPDRVSGNTIYF. The CDR3 coding sequence is TGTGCCAGCAGTGAAGCGCCGGACAGGGTATCTGGAAACACCATATATTTT.

The chain employs TRBV6-2 or TRBV6-3 and TRBJ1-1; the D gene is possibly TRBD1 (6 bases). The CDR3 contains 14 residues. Germline CDR1 reads MNHEY; CDR2 reads SVGEGT. Trimming took 1 base from V and 1 from J, leaving 7 bases between them. The CDR3 sequence is CASSYWGQNTEAFF. DNA of the CDR3: TGTGCCAGCAGTTACTGGGGACAGAACACTGAAGCTTTCTTT.

The chain combines TRBV11-2 with TRBJ1-1; D unclear. Germline values: CDR1 SGHAT, CDR2 FQNNGV. V was shortened by 5 bases and J by 1 base, with 5 bases between the two germline ends. This CDR3 has 12 residues. As DNA, the CDR3 is TGTGCCAGCAGCACTAAGAACACTGAAGCTTTCTTT. Amino acids: CASSTKNTEAFF.